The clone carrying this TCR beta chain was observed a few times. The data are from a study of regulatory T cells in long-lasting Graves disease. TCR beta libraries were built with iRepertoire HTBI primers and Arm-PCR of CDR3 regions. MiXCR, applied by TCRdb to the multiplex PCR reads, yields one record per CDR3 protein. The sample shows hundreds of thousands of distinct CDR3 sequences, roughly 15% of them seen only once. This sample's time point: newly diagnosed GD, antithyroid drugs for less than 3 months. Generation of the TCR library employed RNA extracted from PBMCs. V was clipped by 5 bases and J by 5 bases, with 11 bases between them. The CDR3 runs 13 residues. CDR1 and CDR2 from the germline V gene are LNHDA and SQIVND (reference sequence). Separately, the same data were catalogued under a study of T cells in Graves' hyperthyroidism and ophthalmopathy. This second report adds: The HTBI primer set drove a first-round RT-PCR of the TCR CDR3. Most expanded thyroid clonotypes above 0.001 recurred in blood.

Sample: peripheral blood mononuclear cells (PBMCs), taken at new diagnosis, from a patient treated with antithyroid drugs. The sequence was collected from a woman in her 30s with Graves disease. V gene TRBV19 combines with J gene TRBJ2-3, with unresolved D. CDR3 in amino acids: CASSAPSEDTQYF. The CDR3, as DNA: TGTGCCAGTAGTGCCCCGTCCGAAGATACGCAGTATTTT.